Listed below are T cell receptor beta chains from one sample, sequenced in a study of post-analysis software for immune sequencing data. MiXCR, applied by TCRdb to the PCR reads, yields one record per CDR3 protein. The data contain about 820,000 distinct CDR3 sequences, roughly 50% of them singletons. The source material was blood. These receptors were obtained from a girl aged 5 to 17 with multiple sclerosis. The CDR3 runs from the conserved cysteine through the conserved F or W. The D gene is left open where the match is weak. Clone size is not always given. Where it is, it says once, few, many or a class for expanded clones.

len	abundance	d_gene	v_gene	j_gene	CDR3nt	CDR3aa
14	many	.	TRBV19	TRBJ2-7	TGTGCCAGTAGTATTACAGGGTCGTCCGACGAGCAGTACTTC	CASSITGSSDEQYF
15	few	TRBD2	TRBV27	TRBJ2-1	TGTGCCAGCACCGAGGGGGCGGGAGGGCCGAATGAGCAGTTCTTC	CASTEGAGGPNEQFF
14	.	.	TRBV5-1	TRBJ1-1	TGCGCCAGCAAAAACAGGGTTGAGAACACTGAAGCTTTCTTT	CASKNRVENTEAFF
16	.	TRBD2	TRBV15	TRBJ2-3	TGTGCCACCAGCAGCGGGCTAGCGGGAGTTACAGATACGCAGTATTTT	CATSSGLAGVTDTQYF
16	.	TRBD1	TRBV2	TRBJ1-1	TGTGCCATCCCGGGGGAAAACAGGGGGAAGAACACTGAAGCTTTCTTT	CAIPGENRGKNTEAFF
13	once	.	TRBV14	TRBJ2-7	TGTGCCAGCAGCCAGCACGACGTTTACGAGCAGTACTTC	CASSQHDVYEQYF
14	.	.	TRBV20-1	TRBJ2-7	TGCAGTGCTAGGATGGGGGGCAATCTCTACGAGCAGTACTTC	CSARMGGNLYEQYF
16	.	.	TRBV20-1	TRBJ2-5	TGCAGTGCTAGGTCCCTTGGGGGACGCAACCAAGAGACCCAGTACTTC	CSARSLGGRNQETQYF
12	.	TRBD1	TRBV20-1	TRBJ1-6	TGCAGTGCGAACAGGGGTTATTCACCCCTCCACTTT	CSANRGYSPLHF
17	.	TRBD2	TRBV11-2	TRBJ2-5	TGTGCCAGCAGCTTAGCAGGCGACCCGGGGGGACAAGAGACCCAGTACTTC	CASSLAGDPGGQETQYF
14	.	TRBD1	TRBV5-1	TRBJ1-5	TGCGCCAGCAGCTTGGGAGGGGGCCGTGAGCCCCAGCATTTT	CASSLGGGREPQHF
13	.	.	TRBV12-3/TRBV12-4	TRBJ2-2	TGTGCCAGCAGTGGGTCCTACACCGGGGAGCTGTTTTTT	CASSGSYTGELFF
14	.	.	TRBV5-1	TRBJ1-5	TGCGCCAGCAGCGATGGCCAGGGAAGGGCGTCCCAGCATTTT	CASSDGQGRASQHF
12	.	.	TRBV29-1	TRBJ1-1	TGCAGCGTTGAACGGTCCCACACTGAAGCTTTCTTT	CSVERSHTEAFF
15	few	.	TRBV20-1	TRBJ1-5	TGCAGTGCTAGAGAAGGGGGAGTTAGCAATCAGCCCCAGCATTTT	CSAREGGVSNQPQHF
13	.	TRBD2	TRBV20-1	TRBJ2-4	TGCAGTGCGCTCCCGGGAGGCAAAAACATTCAGTACTTC	CSALPGGKNIQYF
16	.	.	TRBV9	TRBJ2-2	TGTGCCAGCAGCCAAGATTGGGCGGACCCCACCGGGGAGCTGTTTTTT	CASSQDWADPTGELFF
12	.	.	TRBV7-9	TRBJ2-7	TGTGCCAGCAGCTTTAGTTGGCGCGAGCAGTACTTC	CASSFSWREQYF
13	once	.	TRBV6-5	TRBJ2-5	TGTGCCAGCAGCCCCCCAGGGTCAAGGACCCAGTACTTC	CASSPPGSRTQYF
14	.	TRBD2	TRBV9	TRBJ2-5	TGTGCCAGCAGCGTAGGTCCGGGGGGGCGAGACCAGTACTTC	CASSVGPGGRDQYF
14	once	.	TRBV5-1	TRBJ2-5	TGCGCCAGCAGGATTAGGGGGGTAAAAGAGACCCAGTACTTC	CASRIRGVKETQYF
12	.	.	TRBV6-1	TRBJ2-7	TGTGCCAGCCGAGACAGGCCCTACGAGCAGTACTTC	CASRDRPYEQYF
15	.	.	TRBV15	TRBJ1-2	TGTGCCACCAGCAGAGTCGACAGGACTTTAAGTGGCTACACCTTC	CATSRVDRTLSGYTF
11	.	.	TRBV29-1	TRBJ2-1	TGCAGCAAGGGGATGGGGGATGAGCAGTTCTTC	CSKGMGDEQFF
19	few	TRBD1	TRBV7-3	TRBJ2-6	TGTGCCAGCAGCTTAAGGGGGACAGCCACTCAGTCTGGGGCCAACGTCCTGACTTTC	CASSLRGTATQSGANVLTF
15	.	.	TRBV20-1	TRBJ2-7	TGCAGTGCTAGAGACGGACAGAGCCCGACCTACGAGCAGTACTTC	CSARDGQSPTYEQYF
16	.	TRBD1	TRBV6-5	TRBJ2-5	TGTGCCAGCAGTTATGTCCTTTGGACAGGCAAAGAGACCCAGTACTTC	CASSYVLWTGKETQYF
12	few	.	TRBV5-1	TRBJ2-7	TGCGCCAGCAGCGAGGCCCCCTACGAGCAGTACTTC	CASSEAPYEQYF
17	.	TRBD2	TRBV7-6	TRBJ2-3	TGTGCCAGCAGCTTACGACAGGGACTAGCGACCACAGATACGCAGTATTTT	CASSLRQGLATTDTQYF
15	.	TRBD2	TRBV20-1	TRBJ2-3	TGCAGTGCTCTACCTGGGGCGGGGGGCACAGATACGCAGTATTTT	CSALPGAGGTDTQYF
15	.	TRBD1	TRBV14	TRBJ2-7	TGTGCCAGCAGCCACCAGGACAGGTCCTCCTACGAGCAGTACTTC	CASSHQDRSSYEQYF
13	.	.	TRBV29-1	TRBJ1-1	TGCAGCGTTACCCAGGGAGTGTACACTGAAGCTTTCTTT	CSVTQGVYTEAFF
15	few	TRBD2	TRBV20-1	TRBJ2-1	TGCAGTGCTAGAGGCGGGAGGGCGACGTACAATGAGCAGTTCTTC	CSARGGRATYNEQFF
12	.	TRBD1	TRBV5-1	TRBJ1-1	TGCGCCAGCAGCTTGGGACAGGGGGAAGCTTTCTTT	CASSLGQGEAFF
15	once	TRBD1	TRBV7-2	TRBJ1-1	TGTGCCAGCAGCATCCGGCAGGGGGCTCATCTTGAAGCTTTCTTT	CASSIRQGAHLEAFF
16	.	TRBD1	TRBV7-2	TRBJ1-2	TGTGCCAGCAGCCCGACAGGGGCCCGCGCTCTTTATGGCTACACCTTC	CASSPTGARALYGYTF
14	.	.	TRBV12-3/TRBV12-4	TRBJ1-2	TGTGCCAGCAGTTTCGGGCGAGCTAACTATGGCTACACCTTC	CASSFGRANYGYTF
14	few	.	TRBV29-1	TRBJ2-5	TGCAGCGCTCGAGGGAAACCCGGGATGGAGACCCAGTACTTC	CSARGKPGMETQYF
13	.	.	TRBV5-1	TRBJ1-4	TGCGCCTGCAGCTTGGGAGAGGGTGAAAAACTGTTTTTT	CACSLGEGEKLFF
17	.	TRBD1	TRBV15	TRBJ1-2	TGTGCCACCAGCAGCTACGGACAGGGGGCATTTCGCTATGGCTACACCTTC	CATSSYGQGAFRYGYTF
11	.	.	TRBV5-1	TRBJ2-7	TGCGCCAGCAGCTCGCACCACGAGCAGTACTTC	CASSSHHEQYF
13	few	.	TRBV27	TRBJ2-6	TGTGCCAGCAGTTTATGGGGTGGCAACGTCCTGACTTTC	CASSLWGGNVLTF
15	few	.	TRBV5-1	TRBJ1-2	TGCGCCAGCAGACTCGACTCCTGGGGATCCTATGGCTACACCTTC	CASRLDSWGSYGYTF
15	few	.	TRBV20-1	TRBJ2-7	TGCAGTGCTCTTCACGGGTCTGGGAGGTCCTACGAGCAGTACTTC	CSALHGSGRSYEQYF
14	once	.	TRBV6-5	TRBJ2-3	TGTGCCAGCAGTTTCTTCCGGGACTTACCCGGGCAGTATTTT	CASSFFRDLPGQYF
12	.	TRBD1	TRBV27	TRBJ2-7	TGTGCCAGCAGTCCGACAGGGCTGGAGCAGTACTTC	CASSPTGLEQYF
13	few	TRBD1	TRBV5-1	TRBJ2-7	TGCGCCAGCAGGACCGGGACAGAGTACGAGCAGTACTTC	CASRTGTEYEQYF
14	.	.	TRBV3-1	TRBJ1-5	TGTGCCAGCAGCCCTAACAGGGACGCTCAGCCCCAGCATTTT	CASSPNRDAQPQHF
15	.	.	TRBV27	TRBJ1-2	TGTGCCAGCAGTCACCAGGGGACGGTTTACTATGGCTACACCTTC	CASSHQGTVYYGYTF
13	many	.	TRBV9	TRBJ2-7	TGTGCCAGCAGTGTCGGAGTATCCTACGAGCAGTACTTC	CASSVGVSYEQYF
13	.	.	TRBV3-1	TRBJ2-3	TGTGCCAGCAGCCTCTACCTGGCAGATACGCAGTATTTT	CASSLYLADTQYF
14	.	TRBD1	TRBV20-1	TRBJ2-5	TGCAGTGCTTTAGCCGGGACAGGGCAAGAGACCCAGTACTTC	CSALAGTGQETQYF